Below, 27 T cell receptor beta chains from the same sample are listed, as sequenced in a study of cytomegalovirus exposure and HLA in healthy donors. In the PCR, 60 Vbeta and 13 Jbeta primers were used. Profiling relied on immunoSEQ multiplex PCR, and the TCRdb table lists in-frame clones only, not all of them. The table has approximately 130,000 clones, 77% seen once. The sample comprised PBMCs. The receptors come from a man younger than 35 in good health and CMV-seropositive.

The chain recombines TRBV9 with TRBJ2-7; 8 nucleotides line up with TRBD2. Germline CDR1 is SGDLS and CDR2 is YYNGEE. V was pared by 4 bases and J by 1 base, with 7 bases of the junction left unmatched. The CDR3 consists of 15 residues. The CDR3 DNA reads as TGTGCCAGCAGCCTAGGGCTAGCGGGTTCCTACGAGCAGTACTTC. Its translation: CASSLGLAGSYEQYF.

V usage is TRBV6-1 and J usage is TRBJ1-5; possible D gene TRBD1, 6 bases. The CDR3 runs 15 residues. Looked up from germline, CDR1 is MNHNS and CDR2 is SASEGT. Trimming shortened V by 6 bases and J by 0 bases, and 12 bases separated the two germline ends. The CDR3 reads CASREKGGSNQPQHF. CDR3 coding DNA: TGTGCCAGCAGAGAAAAAGGGGGTAGCAATCAGCCCCAGCATTTT.

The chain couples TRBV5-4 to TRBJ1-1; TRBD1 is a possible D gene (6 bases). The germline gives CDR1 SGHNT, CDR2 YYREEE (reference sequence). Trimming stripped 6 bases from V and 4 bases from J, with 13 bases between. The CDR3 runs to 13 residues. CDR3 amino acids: CASNTTGITEAFF. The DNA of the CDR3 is TGTGCCAGCAACACCACAGGGATCACTGAAGCTTTCTTT.

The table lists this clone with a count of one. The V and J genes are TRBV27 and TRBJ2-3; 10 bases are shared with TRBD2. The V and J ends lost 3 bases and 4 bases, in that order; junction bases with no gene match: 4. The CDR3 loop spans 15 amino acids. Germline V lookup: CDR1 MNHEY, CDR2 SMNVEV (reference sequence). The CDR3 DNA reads TGTGCCAGCAGTTTGGCTAGCGGGAGAGCAGATACGCAGTATTTT. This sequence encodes CASSLASGRADTQYF.

The CDR3 here is CAISPRGLFPDTQYF. The DNA of the CDR3 is TGTGCCATCAGCCCCAGGGGGCTTTTTCCAGATACGCAGTATTTT. This chain uses TRBV10-3 with TRBJ2-3, with TRBD1 matching 8 bases. Germline trimming cut 6 bases from V and 4 bases from J; bases unmatched to any gene: 9. Germline CDR1 ENHRY, CDR2 SYGVKD. The CDR3 runs 15 residues.

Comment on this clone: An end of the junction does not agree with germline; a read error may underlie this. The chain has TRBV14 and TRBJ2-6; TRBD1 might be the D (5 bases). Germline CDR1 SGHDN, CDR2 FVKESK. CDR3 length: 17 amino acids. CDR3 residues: CASSQGIVGVGANGLTF. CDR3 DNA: TGTGCCAGCAGCCAAGGGATTGTTGGAGTAGGGGCCAACGGCCTGACTTTC.

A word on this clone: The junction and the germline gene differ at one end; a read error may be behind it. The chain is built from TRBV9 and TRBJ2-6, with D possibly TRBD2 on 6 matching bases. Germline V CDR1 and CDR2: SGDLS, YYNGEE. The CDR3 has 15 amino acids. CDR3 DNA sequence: TGTGCCAGCAGTCAAGGACTATCTGGGGCCAACGGCCTGACTTTC. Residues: CASSQGLSGANGLTF.

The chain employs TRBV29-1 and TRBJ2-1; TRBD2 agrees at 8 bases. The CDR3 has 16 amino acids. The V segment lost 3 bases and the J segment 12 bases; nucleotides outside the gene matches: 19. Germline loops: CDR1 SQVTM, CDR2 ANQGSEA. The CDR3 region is CSVDSGLLAVARGQFF. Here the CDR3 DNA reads TGCAGCGTTGACTCCGGGTTACTAGCGGTGGCTCGGGGGCAGTTCTTC.

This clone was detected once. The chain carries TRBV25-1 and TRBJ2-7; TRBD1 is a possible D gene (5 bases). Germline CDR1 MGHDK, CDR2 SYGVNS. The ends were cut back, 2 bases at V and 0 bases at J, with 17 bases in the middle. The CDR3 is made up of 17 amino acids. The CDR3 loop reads CASSENGRHGASYEQYF. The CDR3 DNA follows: TGTGCCAGCAGTGAAAACGGGCGCCATGGGGCCTCCTACGAGCAGTACTTC.

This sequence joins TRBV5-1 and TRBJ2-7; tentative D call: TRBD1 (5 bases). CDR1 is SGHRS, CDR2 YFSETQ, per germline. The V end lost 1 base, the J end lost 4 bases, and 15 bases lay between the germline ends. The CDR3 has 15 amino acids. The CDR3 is CASSLPARGGYEQYF. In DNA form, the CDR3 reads TGCGCCAGCAGCTTGCCCGCAAGGGGTGGATACGAGCAGTACTTC.

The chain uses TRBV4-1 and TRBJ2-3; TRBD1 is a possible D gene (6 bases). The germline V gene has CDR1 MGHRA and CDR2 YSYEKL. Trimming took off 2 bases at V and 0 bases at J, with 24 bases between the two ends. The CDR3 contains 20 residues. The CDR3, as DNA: TGCGCCAGCAGCCAACCTCCCTGGGGACAAGGGTTTTCTAGCACAGATACGCAGTATTTT. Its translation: CASSQPPWGQGFSSTDTQYF.

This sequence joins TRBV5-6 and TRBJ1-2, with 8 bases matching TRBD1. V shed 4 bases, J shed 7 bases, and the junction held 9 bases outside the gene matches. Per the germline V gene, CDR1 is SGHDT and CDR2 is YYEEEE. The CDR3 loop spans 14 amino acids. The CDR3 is CASSKGQGMAGYTF. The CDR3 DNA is TGTGCCAGCAGCAAAGGACAGGGAATGGCTGGCTACACCTTC.

CDR3 protein: CASRRAPGGGQPQHF. DNA for the CDR3: TGTGCCAGCAGACGCGCCCCGGGGGGGGGTCAGCCCCAGCATTTT. This rearrangement joins TRBV6-1 to TRBJ1-5; D is possibly TRBD1 (5 bases). Germline values: CDR1 MNHNS, CDR2 SASEGT. V was trimmed by 6 bases and J by 6 bases, leaving 18 bases between them. The CDR3 consists of 15 residues.

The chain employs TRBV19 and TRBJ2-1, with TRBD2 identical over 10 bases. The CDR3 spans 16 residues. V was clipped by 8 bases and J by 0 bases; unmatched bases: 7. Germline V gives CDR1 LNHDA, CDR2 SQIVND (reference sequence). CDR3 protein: CASLGSGGVSYNEQFF. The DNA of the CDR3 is TGTGCCAGTCTAGGGAGCGGGGGGGTCTCCTACAATGAGCAGTTCTTC.

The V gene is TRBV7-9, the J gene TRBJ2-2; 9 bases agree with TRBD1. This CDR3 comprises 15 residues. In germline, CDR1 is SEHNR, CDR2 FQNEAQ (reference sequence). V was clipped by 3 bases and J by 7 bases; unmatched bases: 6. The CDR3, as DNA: TGTGCCAGCAGCTTCTGGGACAGGGACGTCGGGGAGCTGTTTTTT. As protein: CASSFWDRDVGELFF.

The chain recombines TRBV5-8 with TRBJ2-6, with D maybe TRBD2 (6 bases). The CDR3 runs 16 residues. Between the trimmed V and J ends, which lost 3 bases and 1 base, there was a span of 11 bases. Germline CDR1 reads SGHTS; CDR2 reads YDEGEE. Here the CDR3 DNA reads TGTGCCAGCAGCTCCGGGGAGGTTTCTGGGGCCAACGTCCTGACTTTC. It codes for CASSSGEVSGANVLTF.

This CDR3 is CASSSLDGGETQYF. The DNA for the CDR3 is TGTGCCAGCAGCTCGCTGGACGGGGGAGAGACCCAGTACTTC. The V and J genes are TRBV7-6 and TRBJ2-5; D may be TRBD2 (6 bases). Germline loops: CDR1 SGHVS, CDR2 FNYEAQ. This CDR3 contains 14 residues. V was shortened by 4 bases and J by 4 bases, with 13 bases between the two germline ends. Supplemented by reference TRBV7-6 and TRBJ2-5, the full variable domain reads GAGVSQSPRYKVTKRGQDVALRCDPISGHVSLYWYRQALGQGPEFLTYFNYEAQQDKSGLPNDRFSAERPEGSISTLTIQRTEQRDSAMYRCASSSLDGGETQYFGPGTRLLVL.

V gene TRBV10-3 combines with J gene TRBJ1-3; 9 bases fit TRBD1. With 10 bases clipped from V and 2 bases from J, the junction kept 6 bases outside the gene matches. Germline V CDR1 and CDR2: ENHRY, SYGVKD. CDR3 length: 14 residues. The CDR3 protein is CATAGQGTGNTIYF. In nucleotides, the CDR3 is TGTGCCACAGCAGGACAGGGGACTGGAAACACCATATATTTT.

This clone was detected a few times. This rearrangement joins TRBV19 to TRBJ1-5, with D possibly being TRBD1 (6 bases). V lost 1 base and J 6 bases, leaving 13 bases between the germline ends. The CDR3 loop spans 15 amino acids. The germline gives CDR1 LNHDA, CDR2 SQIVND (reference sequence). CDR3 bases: TGTGCCAGTAGTATAGGAGCAGGGGATTTTCAGCCCCAGCATTTT. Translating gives CASSIGAGDFQPQHF.

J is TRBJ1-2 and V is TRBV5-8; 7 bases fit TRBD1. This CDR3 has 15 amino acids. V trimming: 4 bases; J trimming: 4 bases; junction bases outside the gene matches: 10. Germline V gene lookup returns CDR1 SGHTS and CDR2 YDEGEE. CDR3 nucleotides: TGTGCCAGCAGCCCAGTCTTTGCAGGGGGCTATGGCTACACCTTC. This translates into CASSPVFAGGYGYTF.

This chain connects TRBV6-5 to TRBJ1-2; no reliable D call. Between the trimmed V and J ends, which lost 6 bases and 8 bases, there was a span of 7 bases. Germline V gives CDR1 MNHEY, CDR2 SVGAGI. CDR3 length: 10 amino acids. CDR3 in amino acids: CASRRRGYTF. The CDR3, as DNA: TGTGCCAGCAGGCGCCGAGGCTACACCTTC.

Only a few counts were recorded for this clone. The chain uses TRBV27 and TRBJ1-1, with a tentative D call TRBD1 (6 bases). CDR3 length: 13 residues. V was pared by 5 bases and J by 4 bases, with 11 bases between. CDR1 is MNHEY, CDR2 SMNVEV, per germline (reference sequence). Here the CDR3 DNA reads TGTGCCAGCAGTGCCAGGGGTGTCACTGAAGCTTTCTTT. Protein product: CASSARGVTEAFF.

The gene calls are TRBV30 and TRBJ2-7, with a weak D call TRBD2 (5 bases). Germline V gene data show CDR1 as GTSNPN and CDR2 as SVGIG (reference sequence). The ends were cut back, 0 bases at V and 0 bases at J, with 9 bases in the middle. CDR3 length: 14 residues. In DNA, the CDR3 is TGTGCCTGGAGTGTAATAACTAGCTCCTACGAGCAGTACTTC. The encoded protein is CAWSVITSSYEQYF.

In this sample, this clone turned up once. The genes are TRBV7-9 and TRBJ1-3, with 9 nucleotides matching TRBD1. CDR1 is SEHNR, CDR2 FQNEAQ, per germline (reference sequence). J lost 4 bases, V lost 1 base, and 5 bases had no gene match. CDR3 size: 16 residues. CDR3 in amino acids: CASSLVGTGYGNTIYF. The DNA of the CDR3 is TGTGCCAGCAGCTTAGTGGGGACAGGGTACGGAAACACCATATATTTT.

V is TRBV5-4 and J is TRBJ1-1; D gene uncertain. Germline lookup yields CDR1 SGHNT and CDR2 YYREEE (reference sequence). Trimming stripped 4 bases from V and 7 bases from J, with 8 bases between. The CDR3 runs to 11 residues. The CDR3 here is CASSVDYEAFF. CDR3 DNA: TGTGCCAGCAGCGTGGACTATGAAGCTTTCTTT.

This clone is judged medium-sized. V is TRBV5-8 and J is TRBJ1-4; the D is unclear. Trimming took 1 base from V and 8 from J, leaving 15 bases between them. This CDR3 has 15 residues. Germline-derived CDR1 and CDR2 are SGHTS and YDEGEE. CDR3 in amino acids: CASSLSGRESEKLFF. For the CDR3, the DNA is TGTGCCAGCAGCTTGTCTGGTAGGGAGAGCGAAAAACTGTTTTTT.

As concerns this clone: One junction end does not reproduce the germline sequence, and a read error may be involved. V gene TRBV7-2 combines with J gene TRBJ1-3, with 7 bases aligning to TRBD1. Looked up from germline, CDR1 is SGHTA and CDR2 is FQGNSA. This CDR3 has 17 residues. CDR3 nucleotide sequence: TGTGCCAGCAGCTTACCCCGACAGGGTTATAATAGAAACGCCATATATTTT. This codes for CASSLPRQGYNRNAIYF. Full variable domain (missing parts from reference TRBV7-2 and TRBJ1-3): GAGVSQSPSNKVTEKGKDVELRCDPISGHTALYWYRQSLGQGLEFLIYFQGNSAPDKSGLPSDRFSAERTGGSVSTLTIQRTQQEDSAVYLCASSLPRQGYNRNAIYFGEGSWLTVV.